The 29 T cell receptor beta chains below all came from one sample that was sequenced in a study of blood T cell repertoires in COVID-19. Measured with immunoSEQ multiplex PCR; TCRdb has only the in-frame clones, and not every one. Among some 110,000 clones listed, 70% to 85% were seen once. Sequences were obtained from peripheral blood. Every receptor here comes from a man between 65 and 85 years old with active or convalescent COVID-19.

The chain uses TRBV24-1 and TRBJ2-3; the match to TRBD1 covers 8 bases. CDR1 is KGHDR, CDR2 SFDVKD, per germline. V trimming: 4 bases; J trimming: 5 bases; junction bases outside the gene matches: 10. The CDR3 is made up of 16 amino acids. This chain's CDR3 is CATSDQGQGAGDTQYF. The CDR3 region has the DNA TGTGCCACCAGTGACCAAGGCCAGGGGGCTGGAGATACGCAGTATTTT.

The V gene is TRBV5-1, the J gene TRBJ2-5; D ambiguous. CDR1 is SGHRS and CDR2 is YFSETQ in the germline V gene. The length of the CDR3 is 16 residues. Trimming removed 0 bases at V and 4 bases at J, with 16 bases between. CDR3: CASSLALVTFGETQYF. CDR3 DNA sequence: TGCGCCAGCAGCTTGGCCTTGGTGACTTTCGGAGAGACCCAGTACTTC. Full variable domain (rest looked up from reference TRBV5-1 and TRBJ2-5): KAGVTQTPRYLIKTRGQQVTLSCSPISGHRSVSWYQQTPGQGLQFLFEYFSETQRNKGNFPGRFSGRQFSNSRSEMNVSTLELGDSALYLCASSLALVTFGETQYFGPGTRLLVL.

The rearrangement joins TRBV6-6 to TRBJ2-5; D uncertain. Trimming pared 1 base from V and 3 bases from J, leaving 12 bases between. The CDR3 runs 15 residues. Germline V gives CDR1 MNHNY, CDR2 SVGAGI (reference sequence). The chain's CDR3 is CASSYFDSRKETQYF. The CDR3, as DNA: TGTGCCAGCAGTTACTTTGACTCCAGAAAAGAGACCCAGTACTTC.

V usage is TRBV19 and J usage is TRBJ1-2, with a possible D match to TRBD1 (6 bases). The germline gives CDR1 LNHDA, CDR2 SQIVND (reference sequence). This CDR3 has 14 amino acids. Trimming took off 6 bases at V and 0 bases at J, with 11 bases between the two ends. CDR3 loop: CASRRQVSNYGYTF. CDR3 DNA sequence: TGTGCCAGTAGGAGACAGGTCTCTAACTATGGCTACACCTTC. Full variable domain (remainder filled in from reference TRBV19 and TRBJ1-2): DGGITQSPKYLFRKEGQNVTLSCEQNLNHDAMYWYRQDPGQGLRLIYYSQIVNDFQKGDIAEGYSVSREKKESFPLTVTSAQKNPTAFYLCASRRQVSNYGYTFGSGTRLTVV.

The V gene is TRBV7-2, the J gene TRBJ2-1, with a weak D call TRBD2 (7 bases). Looked up from germline, CDR1 is SGHTA and CDR2 is FQGNSA. The CDR3 contains 16 residues. V shed 4 bases and J shed 9 bases, with 22 bases lying between them. CDR3 in amino acids: CASSSRGGGARFEQFF. The CDR3 region has the DNA TGTGCCAGCAGCTCTCGCGGAGGGGGGGCACGGTTTGAGCAGTTCTTC.

This chain joins TRBV10-3 and TRBJ1-1, with D unresolved. The germline V gene encodes CDR1 ENHRY and CDR2 SYGVKD. V was cut by 5 bases and J by 2 bases, with 9 bases left in between. The CDR3 extends over 13 amino acids. CDR3 DNA: TGTGCCATCAGTCTCTCGGGTAACACTGAAGCTTTCTTT. Its translation: CAISLSGNTEAFF.

The chain recombines TRBV7-2 with TRBJ2-2, with D perhaps matching TRBD1 (6 bases). Germline values: CDR1 SGHTA, CDR2 FQGNSA. CDR3 length: 15 amino acids. V was shortened by 5 bases and J by 7 bases, with 17 bases between the two germline ends. The CDR3 sequence is CASSTRSGVGGELFF. The CDR3 DNA is TGTGCCAGCAGCACCCGCTCAGGGGTTGGCGGGGAGCTGTTTTTT. The full variable domain, its missing parts supplied by reference TRBV7-2 and TRBJ2-2, is GAGVSQSPSNKVTEKGKDVELRCDPISGHTALYWYRQSLGQGLEFLIYFQGNSAPDKSGLPSDRFSAERTGGSVSTLTIQRTQQEDSAVYLCASSTRSGVGGELFFGEGSRLTVL.

Only one count was recorded for this clone. The genes are TRBV29-1 and TRBJ1-1; 7 positions match TRBD1. Germline V CDR1 and CDR2: SQVTM, ANQGSEA. The CDR3 has 12 residues. With V trimmed by 6 bases and J by 2 bases, 3 bases remained unmatched. The CDR3 nucleotides are TGCAGCGTCGGGACAGTTAACACTGAAGCTTTCTTT. Amino acids: CSVGTVNTEAFF.

A remark on this clone: The junction differs from germline at one of its ends, possibly a read error. The V call is TRBV7-3, the J call TRBJ1-2; 7 nucleotides line up with TRBD1. The CDR3 runs to 13 residues. The germline gives CDR1 SGHTA, CDR2 FQGTGA. Here the CDR3 DNA reads TGTGCCAGCAGCATCGGGGACAGAAGGAGCCTCGAGTTC. As protein: CASSIGDRRSLEF.

This chain links TRBV7-3 with TRBJ1-1, with a tentative D call TRBD1 (5 bases). V lost 6 bases to trimming and J lost 10 bases, with 18 bases between them. Germline V gene lookup returns CDR1 SGHTA and CDR2 FQGTGA. The CDR3 runs 13 residues. CDR3 sequence (DNA): TGTGCCAGCAGGCCGGGGGAGGCAGGGAGAGCTTTCTTT. This codes for CASRPGEAGRAFF.

CDR3: CATSRAGETQYF. Here the CDR3 DNA reads TGTGCCACCAGCAGAGCGGGGGAGACCCAGTACTTC. The chain joins TRBV15 to TRBJ2-5; D might be TRBD2 (5 bases). The germline V gene encodes CDR1 LNHNV and CDR2 YYDKDF (reference sequence). Trimming removed 1 base at V and 5 bases at J, with 5 bases between. The CDR3 is 12 amino acids.

The gene calls are TRBV30 and TRBJ1-2; D gene unclear. CDR1 is GTSNPN, CDR2 SVGIG, per germline (reference sequence). CDR3 length: 13 residues. V was cut by 3 bases and J by 0 bases, with 8 bases left in between. The CDR3, as DNA: TGTGCCTGGAGGGCGGTTACTAACTATGGCTACACCTTC. This sequence encodes CAWRAVTNYGYTF.

V is TRBV7-2 and J is TRBJ2-1; D is unresolved. Germline V CDR1 and CDR2: SGHTA, FQGNSA. The CDR3 is 15 amino acids. With 1 base removed from V and 6 bases from J, the gap between germline ends came to 13 bases. The CDR3 sequence: CASSLGQRRTNEQFF. CDR3 sequence (DNA): TGTGCCAGCAGCTTAGGACAAAGACGAACCAATGAGCAGTTCTTC.

The rearrangement links TRBV9 to TRBJ2-3, with a weak D call TRBD1 (6 bases). Deletions cut 0 bases from V and 1 base from J, with 9 bases between. CDR3 size: 15 residues. Per germline, CDR1 SGDLS and CDR2 YYNGEE. CDR3 in amino acids: CASSVVAGGTDTQYF. DNA for the CDR3: TGTGCCAGCAGCGTAGTGGCAGGGGGCACAGATACGCAGTATTTT.

The rearrangement links TRBV19 to TRBJ1-1, with 11 bases matching TRBD1. Looked up from germline, CDR1 is LNHDA and CDR2 is SQIVND (reference sequence). This CDR3 has 17 residues. Trimming removed 3 bases from V and 4 bases from J; junction bases left unmatched: 10. The CDR3 nucleotides are TGTGCCAGTAGTATTCGTATAGGACAGGGGGCAGCCACTGAAGCTTTCTTT. Translating gives CASSIRIGQGAATEAFF. Full variable domain (rest looked up from reference TRBV19 and TRBJ1-1): DGGITQSPKYLFRKEGQNVTLSCEQNLNHDAMYWYRQDPGQGLRLIYYSQIVNDFQKGDIAEGYSVSREKKESFPLTVTSAQKNPTAFYLCASSIRIGQGAATEAFFGQGTRLTVV.

This clone came up once. This rearrangement joins TRBV27 to TRBJ1-6, with TRBD1 as a possible D gene (6 bases). The germline V gene has CDR1 MNHEY and CDR2 SMNVEV (reference sequence). Trimming took 2 bases from V and 7 from J, leaving 12 bases between them. The CDR3 loop spans 15 amino acids. CDR3 nucleotides: TGTGCCAGCAGTTTAACCGGGACACAAAATTCACCCCTCCACTTT. It codes for CASSLTGTQNSPLHF.

The table lists this clone with a few counts. The chain recombines TRBV6-2 or TRBV6-3 with TRBJ2-7; TRBD2 agrees at 9 bases. The CDR3 extends over 17 amino acids. The ends lost 0 bases at V and 4 bases at J; junction bases unmatched: 10. In germline, CDR1 is MNHEY, CDR2 SVGEGT. The CDR3 sequence is CASSYSRLAALVYEQYF. The DNA for the CDR3 is TGTGCCAGCAGTTACTCGAGACTAGCGGCCCTGGTATACGAGCAGTACTTC.

The chain carries TRBV9 and TRBJ1-2; no clear D. V was pared by 0 bases and J by 2 bases, with 11 bases between. The CDR3 loop spans 15 amino acids. Per the germline V gene, CDR1 is SGDLS and CDR2 is YYNGEE. The CDR3 DNA follows: TGTGCCAGCAGCGTAGGAGGAGGGATCAACTATGGCTACACCTTC. It encodes CASSVGGGINYGYTF.

The rearrangement uses TRBV9 and TRBJ2-2; 7 bases are shared with TRBD1. This CDR3 has 15 amino acids. Germline V CDR1 and CDR2: SGDLS, YYNGEE. V shed 4 bases, J shed 5 bases, and the junction held 8 bases outside the gene matches. This chain's CDR3 is CASSFSGGWTGELFF. The CDR3 DNA follows: TGTGCCAGCAGCTTTTCAGGGGGTTGGACCGGGGAGCTGTTTTTT. The whole variable domain, filled in from reference TRBV9 and TRBJ2-2, reads DSGVTQTPKHLITATGQRVTLRCSPRSGDLSVYWYQQSLDQGLQFLIQYYNGEERAKGNILERFSAQQFPDLHSELNLSSLELGDSALYFCASSFSGGWTGELFFGEGSRLTVL.

The chain couples TRBV9 to TRBJ1-4; TRBD1 aligns across 7 bases. Per the germline V gene, CDR1 is SGDLS and CDR2 is YYNGEE. J was trimmed by 8 bases and V by 3 bases; bases with no gene match: 10. The CDR3 contains 15 residues. This CDR3 reads CASSAATGVSEKLFF. In DNA, the CDR3 is TGTGCCAGCAGCGCCGCTACAGGGGTCAGCGAAAAACTGTTTTTT.

This clone appeared a single time. The chain links TRBV27 to TRBJ2-1, with 10 bases identical to TRBD1. V was clipped by 6 bases and J by 6 bases; unmatched bases: 14. This CDR3 contains 17 residues. Per the germline V gene, CDR1 is MNHEY and CDR2 is SMNVEV (reference sequence). In DNA form, the CDR3 reads TGTGCCAGCAGCAAGCCATCCGGGACAGGGGTATTCAATGAGCAGTTCTTC. Its translation is CASSKPSGTGVFNEQFF.

The genes are TRBV5-1 and TRBJ1-4; D is undetermined. This CDR3 has 15 residues. CDR1 SGHRS and CDR2 YFSETQ come from the germline V gene. V was shortened by 0 bases and J by 0 bases, with 6 bases between the two germline ends. The chain's CDR3 is CASSLGSATNEKLFF. The CDR3 coding sequence is TGCGCCAGCAGCTTGGGGAGTGCAACTAATGAAAAACTGTTTTTT.

This rearrangement joins TRBV10-3 to TRBJ1-3, with 7 bases identical to TRBD1. CDR1 is ENHRY and CDR2 is SYGVKD in the germline V gene. Trimming took 3 bases from V and 0 from J; bases not matched to a gene: 5. The CDR3 extends over 16 amino acids. CDR3 DNA: TGTGCCATCAGTGATAAGGGGACAGTCTCTGGAAACACCATATATTTT. Its protein product is CAISDKGTVSGNTIYF.

The V gene is TRBV11-3, the J gene TRBJ1-1, with TRBD1 matching over 12 bases. The CDR3 sequence is 18 residues long. Germline V gene data show CDR1 as SGHNT and CDR2 as YENEEA. The trim removed 6 bases at V and 2 bases at J, leaving 13 bases unmatched. The CDR3 DNA sequence: TGTGCCAGCAGTCATAGGTGGGGGACAGGGGGCTCAAACACTGAAGCTTTCTTT. Protein product: CASSHRWGTGGSNTEAFF.

This chain connects TRBV6-5 to TRBJ1-3; 7 nucleotides agree with TRBD1. This CDR3 has 15 residues. Germline CDR1 MNHEY, CDR2 SVGAGI. Trimming cost V 0 bases and J 2 bases; bases outside gene matches: 1. The DNA of the CDR3 is TGTGCCAGCAGTTACTCGACAGGGACTGGAAACACCATATATTTT. It is translated as CASSYSTGTGNTIYF.

V and J are TRBV19 and TRBJ1-2, with a tentative D call TRBD1 (5 bases). CDR1 and CDR2 (germline): LNHDA, SQIVND (reference sequence). Between the trimmed V and J ends, which lost 3 bases and 8 bases, there was a span of 10 bases. This CDR3 comprises 12 residues. For the CDR3, the DNA is TGTGCCAGTAGTATTGGTCAGGGAGGCTACACCTTC. Its protein product is CASSIGQGGYTF.

This chain connects TRBV12-5 to TRBJ2-1, with D maybe TRBD1 (5 bases). The germline gives CDR1 LGHNT, CDR2 FRNRAP. The CDR3 contains 17 residues. Trimming left V 6 bases short and J 2 bases short, with 20 bases between. The CDR3 loop reads CASGQDIPGWPYNEQFF. The CDR3 DNA is TGTGCTAGTGGACAAGATATACCAGGGTGGCCCTACAATGAGCAGTTCTTC.

The chain links TRBV5-6 to TRBJ2-7, with D tentatively TRBD2 (6 bases). The CDR3 runs to 11 residues. The V and J ends lost 3 bases and 8 bases respectively, with 9 bases between them. Germline lookup yields CDR1 SGHDT and CDR2 YYEEEE. The CDR3 protein is CASSWGEKQYF. The CDR3 DNA follows: TGTGCCAGCAGCTGGGGGGAAAAGCAGTACTTC.

The chain couples TRBV24-1 to TRBJ2-2; D unclear. This CDR3 is built from 13 residues. V was trimmed by 1 base and J by 5 bases, leaving 4 bases between them. Germline loops: CDR1 KGHDR, CDR2 SFDVKD. DNA of the CDR3: TGTGCCACCAGTGATTTCGGGACCGGGGAGCTGTTTTTT. This encodes CATSDFGTGELFF.